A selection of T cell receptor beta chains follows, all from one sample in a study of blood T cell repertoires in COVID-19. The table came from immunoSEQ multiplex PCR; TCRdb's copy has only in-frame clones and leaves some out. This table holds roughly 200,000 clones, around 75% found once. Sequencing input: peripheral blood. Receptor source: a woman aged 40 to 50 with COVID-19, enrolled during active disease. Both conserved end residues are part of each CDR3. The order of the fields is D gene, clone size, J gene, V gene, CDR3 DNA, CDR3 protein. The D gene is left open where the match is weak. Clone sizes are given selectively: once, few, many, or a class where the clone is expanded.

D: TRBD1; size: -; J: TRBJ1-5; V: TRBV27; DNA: TGTGCCAGCAGCGCAGGGGGGACGATTAGCAATCAGCCCCAGCATTTT; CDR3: CASSAGGTISNQPQHF
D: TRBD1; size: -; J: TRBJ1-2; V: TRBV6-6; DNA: TGTGCCAGCAGTAAATTAGGGACAGGTACTAACTATGGCTACACCTTC; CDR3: CASSKLGTGTNYGYTF
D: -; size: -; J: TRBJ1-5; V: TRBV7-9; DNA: TGTGCCAGCAGCCTCCAAGGAGGTAATCAGCCCCAGCATTTT; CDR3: CASSLQGGNQPQHF
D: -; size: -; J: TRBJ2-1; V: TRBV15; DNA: TGTGCCACCAGCAGAGATAGGGAGATCGGGCGCAATGAGCAGTTCTTC; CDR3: CATSRDREIGRNEQFF
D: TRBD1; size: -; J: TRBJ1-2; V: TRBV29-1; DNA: TGCAGCGTGGACTGGGACAGATTCTCTACTTCGTATGGCTACACCTTC; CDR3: CSVDWDRFSTSYGYTF
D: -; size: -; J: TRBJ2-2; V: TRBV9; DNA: TGTGCCTGCAGCGCCCGGTCGAACACCGGGGAGCTGTTTTTT; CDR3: CACSARSNTGELFF
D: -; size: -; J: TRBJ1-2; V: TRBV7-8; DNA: TGTGCCAGCAGCTTAGGCCGAGCGGGAGAGTGGGGCTACACCTTC; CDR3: CASSLGRAGEWGYTF
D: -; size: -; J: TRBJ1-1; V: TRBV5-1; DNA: TGCGCCAGCAGCTTGGCCGCGAGACAGCTGAACACTGAAGCTTTCTTT; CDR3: CASSLAARQLNTEAFF
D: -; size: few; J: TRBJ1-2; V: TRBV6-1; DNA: TGTGCCAGCAGTGAAGCGGTTTCAGCGGGGGTATACTATGGCTACACCTTC; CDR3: CASSEAVSAGVYYGYTF
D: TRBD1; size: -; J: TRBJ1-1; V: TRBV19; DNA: TGTGCCAGTAGTATAGGGGCGGGACAGGGTGAAGCTTTCTTT; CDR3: CASSIGAGQGEAFF
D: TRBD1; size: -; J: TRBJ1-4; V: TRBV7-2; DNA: TGTGCCAGCAGAGGGAACAGGGGTGGGAATGAAAAACTGTTTTTT; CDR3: CASRGNRGGNEKLFF
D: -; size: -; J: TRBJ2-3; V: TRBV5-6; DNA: TGTGCCAGCAGCTCACAGGGTCAAGATACGCAGTATTTT; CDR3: CASSSQGQDTQYF
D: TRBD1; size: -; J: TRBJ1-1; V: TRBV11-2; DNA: TGTGCCAGCAGCTTGAGGGAAGGACAGGGCGGTGAAGCTTTCTTT; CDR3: CASSLREGQGGEAFF
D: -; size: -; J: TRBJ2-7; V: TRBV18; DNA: TGTGCCAGCTCAACCACGTCAGGGGGGACGTTCTACGAGCAGTACTTC; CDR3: CASSTTSGGTFYEQYF
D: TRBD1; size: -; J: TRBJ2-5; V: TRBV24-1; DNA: TGTGCCACCAGTGACCCTCGACAGGGGTTGGGAGAGACCCAGTACTTC; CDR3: CATSDPRQGLGETQYF
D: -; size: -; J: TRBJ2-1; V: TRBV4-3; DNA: TGCGCCAGCAGCCAAATGGGGGGTCCCTACAATGAGCAGTTCTTC; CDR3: CASSQMGGPYNEQFF
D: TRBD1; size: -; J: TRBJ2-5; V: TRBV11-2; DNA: TGTGCCAGCAGCGGGGACAGGGGGCTGGAGACCCAGTACTTC; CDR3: CASSGDRGLETQYF